Each of the 28 T cell receptor beta chains below was sequenced from the same sample in a study of identical twins. TCRdb used MiXCR to reprocess the 5' RACE reads, holding one entry per CDR3 protein. Among under 350,000 distinct CDR3 sequences listed, just under 9.5% were seen once. The data also belong to a second study, concerning yellow fever vaccine responses in identical twins.

The sequenced sample was CD8+ T cells sorted from blood. The origin of the receptors is a woman aged 18-35 years in good health.

This clonotype was counted only a few times. The V and J genes are TRBV4-2 and TRBJ2-1; TRBD2 matches 13 bases. In germline, CDR1 is LGHNA, CDR2 YNFKEQ. Trimming took 4 bases from V and 10 from J; bases not matched to a gene: 4. The CDR3 contains 14 residues. CDR3: CASSPGTSGIEQFF. CDR3 bases: TGTGCCAGCAGCCCCGGGACTAGCGGGATCGAGCAGTTCTTC.

In its sample, this clonotype was seen a few times. The conserved phenylalanine or tryptophan is not found at the CDR3 terminus, so this likely reflects a read error. The V call is TRBV12-3 or TRBV12-4, the J call TRBJ2-2; D not certain. V lost 3 bases to trimming and J lost 5 bases, with 13 bases between them. This CDR3 spans 15 amino acids. The CDR3 loop reads CASSFTSERTGELFL. The CDR3 DNA is TGTGCCAGCAGTTTCACGTCCGAGAGGACCGGGGAGCTGTTTCTT.

The gene calls are TRBV20-1 and TRBJ2-1; 7 positions match TRBD1. CDR3 size: 14 residues. Germline CDR1 and CDR2: DFQATT and SNEGSKA (reference sequence). The ends lost 3 bases at V and 1 base at J; junction bases unmatched: 3. The CDR3 here is CSARSDRSYNEQFF. CDR3 bases: TGCAGTGCTAGGTCGGACAGGTCCTACAATGAGCAGTTCTTC.

This clonotype was observed many times. The V gene is TRBV4-2, the J gene TRBJ2-5, with 8 bases that match TRBD1. The CDR3 is 18 residues long. Germline CDR1 LGHNA, CDR2 YNFKEQ. V shed 1 base and J 1 base; nucleotides not matched to a gene: 11. CDR3 loop: CASSQVTPDRASQETQYF. In nucleotides, the CDR3 is TGTGCCAGCAGCCAAGTAACCCCGGACAGGGCTAGCCAAGAGACCCAGTACTTC.

This clonotype was observed a few times. This rearrangement joins TRBV28 to TRBJ2-2; TRBD2 might be the D (5 bases). CDR3 length: 16 amino acids. V was shortened by 0 bases and J by 3 bases, with 11 bases between the two germline ends. CDR1 MDHEN and CDR2 SYDVKM come from the germline V gene. Here the CDR3 reads CASSLWAIGDTGELFF. CDR3 nucleotide sequence: TGTGCCAGCAGTTTATGGGCAATCGGGGACACCGGGGAGCTGTTTTTT.

The chain recombines TRBV24-1 with TRBJ1-1; weak D call: TRBD1 (6 bases). The V gene lost 5 bases and the J gene lost 4 bases, with 16 bases spanning the gap. From germline, CDR1 is KGHDR and CDR2 SFDVKD. This CDR3 is 15 amino acids long. The CDR3 is CATSGTTGSFTEAFF. CDR3 nucleotide sequence: TGTGCCACCAGTGGGACAACAGGGTCCTTCACTGAAGCTTTCTTT.

This clonotype was detected many times. The chain carries TRBV29-1 and TRBJ2-2; D is uncertain. The CDR3 loop spans 15 amino acids. Germline CDR1 and CDR2: SQVTM and ANQGSEA. The V end was cut by 7 bases, the J end by 6 bases, with 21 bases between. The CDR3 DNA follows: TGCAGCGCCCGTACCGCTGAAAAGGTTCCCGGGGAGCTGTTTTTT. Translating gives CSARTAEKVPGELFF.

Ten or more counts support this clonotype. V and J are TRBV4-3 and TRBJ2-2; 8 bases are shared with TRBD2. Germline trimming cut 1 base from V and 7 bases from J; bases unmatched to any gene: 2. Looked up from germline, CDR1 is LGHNA and CDR2 is YSLEER. This CDR3 contains 14 residues. The CDR3 DNA reads as TGCGCCAGCAGCCAAGGAACTAGCGGCGGGGAGCTGTTTTTT. This sequence encodes CASSQGTSGGELFF.

The chain links TRBV5-1 to TRBJ2-7; TRBD1 matches 7 bases. Germline CDR1 reads SGHRS; CDR2 reads YFSETQ. V lost 3 bases and J lost 7; bases outside the gene matches: 13. This CDR3 is 15 amino acids long. The CDR3 nucleotides are TGCGCCAGCAGCTACACGACTCAGGGGGTCAGGGAGCAGTACTTC. Translation gives CASSYTTQGVREQYF.

In this sample, this clonotype turned up many times. The conserved final phenylalanine or tryptophan is absent from the CDR3, which likely points to a read error. Because the CDR3's place on the DNA is in doubt, the DNA is left out and the CDR3 is given as listed by TCRdb. The chain links TRBV20-1 to TRBJ2-7; TRBD1 reflects the table's D call only, with no check against the DNA. Germline V gene lookup returns CDR1 DFQATT and CDR2 SNEGSKA (reference sequence). The CDR3 spans 8 amino acids, including both terminal residues. CDR3 in amino acids: CSAPGTEL.

This clonotype has a handful of counts. This chain links TRBV2 with TRBJ1-6, with 10 bases fitting TRBD1. This CDR3 region has 15 residues. Germline CDR1 and CDR2: SNHLY and FYNNEI. The V and J ends lost 7 bases and 10 bases, in that order; junction bases with no gene match: 10. The CDR3 bases are TGTGCCAGCACCGACCCCGGGACAGGGGACTCACCCCTCCACTTT. Protein: CASTDPGTGDSPLHF.

This clonotype was seen a few times. V is TRBV11-2 and J is TRBJ2-7; D gene unclear. The length of the CDR3 is 14 residues. Deletions cut 2 bases from V and 2 bases from J, with 10 bases between. Germline V gives CDR1 SGHAT, CDR2 FQNNGV. This chain's CDR3 is CASSLILETYEQYF. CDR3 coding DNA: TGTGCCAGCAGCTTAATATTGGAGACCTACGAGCAGTACTTC.

The chain employs TRBV4-2 and TRBJ2-3; 9 bases are shared with TRBD2. J gave up 3 bases and V 1 base, and 14 bases lay outside the gene matches. Germline loops: CDR1 LGHNA, CDR2 YNFKEQ. This CDR3 contains 19 residues. The CDR3 DNA reads TGTGCCAGCAGCCAAGCTTATAAAACTAGCGGGTCTGAAACAGATACGCAGTATTTT. Amino acid sequence: CASSQAYKTSGSETDTQYF.

This clonotype was seen repeatedly, ten times or more. The rearrangement uses TRBV3-1 and TRBJ1-1; D unresolved. Trimming cost V 0 bases and J 0 bases, with 8 bases left between them. Germline V CDR1 and CDR2: LGHDT, YNNKEL (reference sequence). The CDR3 is 15 amino acids. In DNA, the CDR3 is TGTGCCAGCAGCCAAGAATCAGGCTTGAACACTGAAGCTTTCTTT. It translates to CASSQESGLNTEAFF.

The chain combines TRBV7-8 with TRBJ2-1; TRBD2 matches at 9 bases. Unmatched junction bases numbered 11, after V lost 6 bases and J lost 5 bases. Germline-derived CDR1 and CDR2 are SGHVS and FQNEAQ. The CDR3 consists of 16 residues. The CDR3 here is CASSASGNLGDNEQFF. The CDR3 DNA reads as TGTGCCAGCAGTGCTAGCGGGAACCTCGGGGACAATGAGCAGTTCTTC.

The chain carries TRBV7-8 and TRBJ2-5, with D possibly called TRBD1 or TRBD2 (6 bases each). Germline CDR1 is SGHVS and CDR2 is FQNEAQ. The CDR3 is made up of 16 amino acids. V dropped 7 bases and J dropped 2 bases, with 20 bases sitting between them. The CDR3 DNA reads TGTGCCAGCAACCCGCCCGCGACGGGGGCGCAAGAGACCCAGTACTTC. Its protein is CASNPPATGAQETQYF.

The J gene is TRBJ2-2, the V gene TRBV7-3, with D perhaps TRBD1 (5 bases). Trimming pared 3 bases from V and 1 base from J, leaving 12 bases between. The CDR3 contains 16 residues. Germline CDR1 and CDR2: SGHTA and FQGTGA. CDR3 coding DNA: TGTGCCAGCAGCTTTTCCAGGGCTAAGAACACCGGGGAGCTGTTTTTT. It codes for CASSFSRAKNTGELFF.

In its sample, this clonotype was seen a few times. V gene TRBV4-3 combines with J gene TRBJ2-1; unclear D gene. Germline-derived CDR1 and CDR2 are LGHNA and YSLEER. The CDR3 contains 16 residues. Trimming cost V 0 bases and J 3 bases, with 12 bases left between them. This CDR3 reads CASSQDKAANYNEQFF. CDR3 in DNA: TGCGCCAGCAGCCAAGATAAGGCGGCTAACTACAATGAGCAGTTCTTC.

This clonotype has ten or more counts. The J gene is TRBJ1-5, the V gene TRBV6-1; 7 bases are shared with TRBD1. This CDR3 spans 15 amino acids. Losses at the gene ends were 5 bases for V and 8 bases for J; bases not matched to a gene: 12. Germline V lookup: CDR1 MNHNS, CDR2 SASEGT. The DNA of the CDR3 is TGTGCCAGCAGTCCTACAGGGGCCACGGATAAGCCCCAGCATTTT. Residues: CASSPTGATDKPQHF.

The gene calls are TRBV2 and TRBJ2-1; unclear D gene. CDR1 SNHLY and CDR2 FYNNEI come from the germline V gene. V was shortened by 3 bases and J by 3 bases, with 9 bases between the two germline ends. This CDR3 spans 14 amino acids. The CDR3 sequence: CASSDSKLYNEQFF. The CDR3 DNA reads as TGTGCCAGCAGTGATAGTAAGCTCTACAATGAGCAGTTCTTC.

This chain joins TRBV12-3 or TRBV12-4 and TRBJ2-5; 7 positions match TRBD1. The CDR3 spans 15 residues. Unmatched junction bases numbered 13, after V lost 5 bases and J lost 7 bases. The CDR3 DNA is TGTGCCAGCAGTACGACAGGGATCTTCCTAGGGACCCAGTACTTC. Protein sequence: CASSTTGIFLGTQYF.

The chain joins TRBV7-2 to TRBJ1-1; D uncertain. V was trimmed by 5 bases and J by 1 base, leaving 8 bases between them. This CDR3 spans 13 amino acids. Germline CDR1 is SGHTA and CDR2 is FQGNSA. The CDR3 DNA reads TGTGCCAGCAGCCCAACGTGGAACACTGAAGCTTTCTTT. Amino acids: CASSPTWNTEAFF.

Many counts were recorded for this clonotype. This chain uses TRBV7-9 with TRBJ2-7, with D unclear. CDR3 size: 15 residues. V was cut by 5 bases and J by 2 bases, with 16 bases left in between. The germline V gene has CDR1 SEHNR and CDR2 FQNEAQ (reference sequence). CDR3 region: CASSPQRPFTYEQYF. The CDR3 nucleotides read TGTGCCAGCAGCCCCCAGAGGCCCTTCACCTACGAGCAGTACTTC. Full variable domain (missing parts from reference TRBV7-9 and TRBJ2-7): DTGVSQNPRHKITKRGQNVTFRCDPISEHNRLYWYRQTLGQGPEFLTYFQNEAQLEKSRLLSDRFSAERPKGSFSTLEIQRTEQGDSAMYLCASSPQRPFTYEQYFGPGTRLTVT.

This chain links TRBV7-2 with TRBJ2-1; D is unresolved. Between the trimmed V and J ends, which lost 3 bases and 0 bases, there was a span of 6 bases. CDR3 length equals 14 residues. Germline V gene lookup returns CDR1 SGHTA and CDR2 FQGNSA. The CDR3 reads CASSLMDSYNEQFF. The DNA of the CDR3 is TGTGCCAGCAGCTTGATGGACTCCTACAATGAGCAGTTCTTC.

This clonotype was counted ten times or more. The rearrangement links TRBV7-9 to TRBJ2-7, with 10 bases fitting TRBD1. From germline, CDR1 is SEHNR and CDR2 FQNEAQ (reference sequence). There are 17 residues in the CDR3. The ends lost 8 bases at V and 4 bases at J; junction bases unmatched: 17. CDR3 nucleotides: TGTGCCAGCTGCTCGACACACCAACCGGGACAGGGGTACGAGCAGTACTTC. It specifies CASCSTHQPGQGYEQYF. The full variable domain, rest sourced from reference TRBV7-9 and TRBJ2-7, is DTGVSQNPRHKITKRGQNVTFRCDPISEHNRLYWYRQTLGQGPEFLTYFQNEAQLEKSRLLSDRFSAERPKGSFSTLEIQRTEQGDSAMYLCASCSTHQPGQGYEQYFGPGTRLTVT.

This clonotype occurred many times. V and J are TRBV5-1 and TRBJ2-7; 7 nucleotides line up with TRBD2. This CDR3 is 14 amino acids long. Germline-derived CDR1 and CDR2 are SGHRS and YFSETQ. V lost 0 bases, J lost 2 bases, and 2 bases stayed unmatched. The DNA of the CDR3 is TGCGCCAGCAGCTTGGTTGGGACTACCTACGAGCAGTACTTC. This encodes CASSLVGTTYEQYF.

This clonotype was seen only a few times. The V gene is TRBV11-2, the J gene TRBJ2-3; 8 nucleotides line up with TRBD2. From germline, CDR1 is SGHAT and CDR2 FQNNGV. The CDR3 contains 16 residues. V trimming: 5 bases; J trimming: 4 bases; junction bases outside the gene matches: 11. CDR3 in amino acids: CASSQISGAIADTQYF. The DNA of the CDR3 is TGTGCCAGCAGCCAAATTAGCGGGGCCATCGCAGATACGCAGTATTTT.

CDR3 sequence (DNA): TGTGCCAGCAGTCCCGGGACTCCGAACTACGAGCAGTACTTC. Protein: CASSPGTPNYEQYF. The rearrangement uses TRBV27 and TRBJ2-7, with a possible D match to TRBD2 (6 bases). The CDR3 extends over 14 amino acids. CDR1 is MNHEY and CDR2 is SMNVEV in the germline V gene (reference sequence). Trimming shortened V by 5 bases and J by 3 bases, and 14 bases separated the two germline ends.